This T cell receptor (beta chain) is drawn from a study of shared clonotypes between healthy human individuals. Naive CD8 cells lacked CD45RO and underwent positive selection for CCR7, leaving out terminally differentiated effector memory CD45RA+ cells. HIV-negative, healthy adults without recent acute infections or vaccinations were the donors. V lost 4 bases and J lost 4; bases outside the gene matches: 7. The CDR3 runs to 16 residues. Per the germline V gene, CDR1 is SGHTA and CDR2 is FQGNSA. Source study methods: Junction-only immunoSEQ sequences carried no quality scores, so filtering differed. Measured with immunoSEQ multiplex PCR; TCRdb has only the in-frame clones, and not every one. The V and J calls and clone size are taken from that table; D and trimming were inferred from the DNA. The profile shows about 2 million clones, about 94% of them singletons.

This rearrangement joins TRBV7-2 to TRBJ1-6; 7 bases match TRBD1. The specimen sequenced was naive CD8+ T cells sorted from blood. This receptor was taken from a man aged 18 to 29 in good health. CDR3 protein: CASSSSGTEYNSPLHF. The CDR3 coding sequence is TGTGCCAGCAGCTCCTCCGGGACAGAGTATAATTCACCCCTCCACTTT.